This T cell receptor (beta chain) appears in the sequencing data of a study of HIV-infected patients and healthy controls. Overall study context: About 65% of the sixteen became undetectable by the second bleed, and all after another year of therapy. The study, taken as a whole, reports: Significant mean usage differences between HIV-infected patients and controls involved eight alpha and eight beta V genes. HIV-associated CDR3 frequencies dropped significantly during therapy; CMV-associated ones, mostly rising, changed nonsignificantly.

cDNA was made from 500 ng RNA using alpha and beta constant primers. Each of the alpha and beta chains got its own library through chain-specific third strand synthesis with indices. Ligation attached cDNA to a 5' RACE adapter that carried a random hexamer and SP2 site. Using its own MiXCR run on the 5' RACE reads, TCRdb lists one record per CDR3 protein. The table lists several thousand distinct CDR3 sequences, about 10% of them singletons. This clonotype turned up a few times. Its antigen is still unknown. The repertoire came from unfractionated whole blood and reflected all unsorted peripheral T cells. The CDR3 has 13 residues. Trimming removed 7 bases at V and 4 bases at J, with 16 bases between. Germline-derived CDR1 and CDR2 are SQVTM and ANQGSEA.

The source is an adult with HIV infection. Sequencing used blood, obtained before antiretroviral therapy. V and J are TRBV29-1 and TRBJ1-1; D uncertain. This CDR3 reads CSAGIGGSTEAFF. The CDR3 DNA sequence: TGCAGCGCCGGAATCGGCGGGAGCACTGAAGCTTTCTTT.